Following are 7 T cell receptor beta chains from one sample sequenced in a study of blood T cell repertoires in COVID-19 (dated by TCRdb to 2018 to 2021). Library preparation was by the immunoSEQ multiplex PCR assay. TCRdb's version of the immuneACCESS table is confined to in-frame rearrangements and falls short of the full clone set. An unresolved V gene accounts for under half of the shortfall where checked; the remainder is of unknown origin. In all, the sample holds over 120,000 clones, and 75% to 85% of those were seen once. Together, the top ten hold about 9.4% of the sample. The sample comprised peripheral blood. All receptors derive from a man aged 60-69 years with active or convalescent COVID-19.

This chain joins TRBV9 and TRBJ2-1; 10 positions match TRBD2. CDR3 length: 16 amino acids. V trimming: 3 bases; J trimming: 10 bases; junction bases outside the gene matches: 13. Germline V gene sequence: CDR1 SGDLS, CDR2 YYNGEE. CDR3 nucleotide sequence: TGTGCCAGCAGCGCCGGGGGTCTAGCGGGAGTAGGGGAGCAGTTCTTC. This gives the protein CASSAGGLAGVGEQFF.

The V call is TRBV5-8, the J call TRBJ1-1; 7 nucleotides align to TRBD1. In germline, CDR1 is SGHTS, CDR2 YDEGEE. J lost 3 bases, V lost 4 bases, and 3 bases had no gene match. The CDR3 covers 13 residues. The CDR3 coding sequence is TGTGCCAGCAGCGGGGGACAGTACACTGAAGCTTTCTTT. Encoded protein: CASSGGQYTEAFF.

V and J are TRBV3-1 (or the pseudogene TRBV3-2) and TRBJ1-5, with D perhaps matching TRBD1 (5 bases). The length of the CDR3 is 14 residues. Germline CDR1 and CDR2: LGHDT and YNNKEL (reference sequence). V dropped 3 bases and J dropped 1 base, with 7 bases sitting between them. CDR3 residues: CASSQGGSNQPQHF. CDR3 sequence (DNA): TGTGCCAGCAGCCAGGGGGGAAGCAATCAGCCCCAGCATTTT.

This chain connects TRBV7-2 to TRBJ1-6; TRBD1 aligns across 8 bases. The CDR3 spans 15 residues. With 4 bases clipped from V and 9 bases from J, the junction kept 8 bases outside the gene matches. CDR1 and CDR2 from the germline V gene are SGHTA and FQGNSA. The CDR3 region is CASSSDRTGSSPLHF. In DNA, the CDR3 is TGTGCCAGCAGCTCCGACCGGACAGGGAGTTCACCCCTCCACTTT.

CDR3 sequence: CASSLERYSSGSPLRGDTQYF. The CDR3 coding sequence is TGCGCCAGCAGCTTGGAACGATATTCTAGCGGGAGTCCCCTAAGAGGAGATACGCAGTATTTT. The chain joins TRBV5-1 to TRBJ2-3; 10 bases are a match to TRBD2. The CDR3 runs 21 residues. Germline V gene lookup returns CDR1 SGHRS and CDR2 YFSETQ. The V segment lost 0 bases and the J segment 5 bases; nucleotides outside the gene matches: 21.

This sequence joins TRBV5-1 and TRBJ2-7, with D perhaps matching TRBD2 (6 bases). The CDR3 has 15 residues. CDR1 and CDR2 (germline): SGHRS, YFSETQ. Trimming pared 0 bases from V and 3 bases from J, leaving 13 bases between. The CDR3 sequence is CASSLAVWGDYEQYF. In nucleotides, the CDR3 is TGCGCCAGCAGCTTGGCCGTCTGGGGGGACTACGAGCAGTACTTC.

The chain has TRBV24-1 and TRBJ2-1; 10 positions agree with TRBD2. The germline gives CDR1 KGHDR, CDR2 SFDVKD. The CDR3 has 16 residues. The junction had 5 bases not matched to a gene; V was cut back by 2 bases and J by 5 bases. This CDR3 reads CATSDWEREGHNEQFF. CDR3 coding DNA: TGTGCCACCAGTGATTGGGAGCGGGAGGGCCACAATGAGCAGTTCTTC.